The clone carrying this T cell receptor (beta chain) was detected many times. As yet, its antigen is unknown. Time point described: sample taken at primary tumor resection. Samples were obtained from some 70 donors, all untreated early-stage non-small cell lung cancer patients. Unsorted samples of tumor, nontumor lung or frozen PBMC had their whole RNA sequenced. This entry is derived from a study of spatial heterogeneity in lung cancer. TCR cDNA molecules each carried a unique molecular identifier. One entry per CDR3 protein results from TCRdb running MiXCR on the 5' RACE reads. The repertoire holds approximately 17,000 distinct CDR3 sequences, with about 7.5% as singletons. Germline V gene sequence: CDR1 SGHNT, CDR2 YENEEA. Between the trimmed V and J ends, which lost 5 bases and 8 bases, there was a span of 13 bases. CDR3 length equals 14 residues. Overall study findings and caveats: Tumoral mutation counts were tracked by counts of expanded intratumoral alpha and beta TCRs.

Here the sequenced sample was lung tumor tissue, taken at surgery. This clonotype was obtained from a male donor with early-stage non-small cell lung cancer. This chain joins TRBV11-3 and TRBJ1-6, with no clear D. CDR3 in DNA: TGTGCCAGCAGCCGTCGGCCATATGATTCACCCCTCCACTTT. It is translated as CASSRRPYDSPLHF.